This T cell receptor beta chain was profiled in a study of blood T cells in healthy people across ages. Per sample, a minimum of 6.5 million PBMCs were isolated. This clonotype was seen only a few times. A much larger clone is a single base away; this may be a read error. Alongside a J-beta primer mix, a sample-barcoded 5' primer served in a second PCR lasting 7 to 11 cycles. The authors tagged each cDNA molecule using a template-switch adaptor with 12 random nucleotides. TCRdb used MiXCR to reprocess the 5' RACE reads, holding one entry per CDR3 protein. The sample consists of some 790,000 distinct CDR3 sequences, 29% of them appearing once. The receptor was isolated from a woman older than 75 in good health. The sample comprised blood.

The CDR3 reads CASRRSGSERGEQYF. The DNA of the CDR3 is TGTGCCAGCAGACGCTCGGGTTCTGAGCGGGGCGAGCAGTACTTC. The rearrangement uses TRBV7-2 and TRBJ2-7; TRBD2 aligns across 7 bases. CDR1 and CDR2 (germline): SGHTA, FQGNSA. The V gene end was trimmed by 6 bases and the J gene end by 6 bases; junction bases not matched to a gene: 14. There are 15 residues in the CDR3.